What follows are 18 T cell receptor beta chains derived from one specimen sequenced in a study of response to subunit inactivated influenza vaccine (dated by TCRdb to the late 2010s). The library relied on RT-PCR. The sequencer was an Illumina HiSeq 2500. The public reads were reanalyzed by TCRdb: fastp trimming at Q25, MiXCR alignment, in-frame beta chains only. Entries that share a CDR3 protein sequence are merged under the most common genes and DNA. The table for this sample lists over 150,000 distinct CDR3 sequences; under 15% of them were counted only once. The ten largest clones represent about 28% of the sample. Specimen: CD8+ T cells sorted from PBMCs, collected roughly 5 days after vaccination. These receptors were obtained from a man aged 50 or older who received an inactivated influenza vaccine. Donor details come from another sample of the same person, matched by shared clones.

This clonotype has only a few counts. The V call is TRBV28, the J call TRBJ2-7, with 8 bases aligning to TRBD2. The CDR3 is 15 amino acids. CDR1 is MDHEN, CDR2 SYDVKM, per germline. V lost 8 bases and J lost 5; bases outside the gene matches: 14. The CDR3 is CASQFRPGGPDEQYF. Written as DNA, the CDR3 is TGTGCCAGCCAATTTAGGCCGGGAGGGCCTGACGAGCAGTACTTC.

Only a few counts were recorded for this clonotype. This rearrangement joins TRBV7-9 to TRBJ2-7, with D uncertain. The CDR3 extends over 14 amino acids. CDR1 SEHNR and CDR2 FQNEAQ come from the germline V gene (reference sequence). Trimming shortened V by 5 bases and J by 3 bases, and 14 bases separated the two germline ends. Written as DNA, the CDR3 is TGTGCCAGCAGCCCCCCAAATAGGGACTACGAGCAGTACTTC. Its translation is CASSPPNRDYEQYF.

The chain uses TRBV6-5 and TRBJ2-1; D is undetermined. The CDR3 loop spans 12 amino acids. The ends were cut back, 6 bases at V and 12 bases at J, with 15 bases in the middle. CDR1 and CDR2 from the germline V gene are MNHEY and SVGAGI. Here the CDR3 DNA reads TGTGCCAGCAGCGCTGACCTTCGCAGGCAGTTCTTC. Translated: CASSADLRRQFF.

As regards this clonotype: Germline is not matched at one junction end, which may reflect a read error. The chain has TRBV7-7 and TRBJ2-5, with TRBD2 matching 10 bases. Germline CDR1 reads SSHAT; CDR2 reads FNYEAQ (reference sequence). This CDR3 contains 16 residues. CDR3 sequence (DNA): TGTGCTAGCAGCTTAGCGGGGGGAAGCTACGTCGAGACCCAGTACTTC. Its protein is CASSLAGGSYVETQYF.

In this sample, this clonotype turned up a few times. The chain carries TRBV6-2 or TRBV6-3 and TRBJ2-2, with 12 bases fitting TRBD2. Germline values: CDR1 MNHEY, CDR2 SVGEGT. Losses at the gene ends were 2 bases for V and 4 bases for J; bases not matched to a gene: 5. This CDR3 spans 17 amino acids. The CDR3 loop is CASSYGLAGPGTGELFF. The CDR3 bases are TGTGCCAGCAGTTACGGACTAGCGGGGCCTGGCACCGGGGAGCTGTTTTTT.

There are a few counts of this clonotype. The chain links TRBV12-3 or TRBV12-4 to TRBJ2-3; no definite D call. The ends were cut back, 5 bases at V and 0 bases at J, with 6 bases in the middle. This CDR3 comprises 13 residues. CDR3 sequence (DNA): TGTGCCAGCAGTGCCATAAGCACAGATACGCAGTATTTT. Translation gives CASSAISTDTQYF.

The chain combines TRBV2 with TRBJ2-5, with D tentatively TRBD1 or TRBD2 (6 bases each). CDR3 length: 13 amino acids. Germline V CDR1 and CDR2: SNHLY, FYNNEI. Trimming removed 7 bases from V and 3 bases from J, with 12 bases in between. The CDR3 sequence is CASTRRGEETQYF. As DNA, the CDR3 is TGTGCCAGCACTCGTAGGGGGGAAGAGACCCAGTACTTC.

V gene TRBV6-2 or TRBV6-3 combines with J gene TRBJ2-3; the D gene could be TRBD1 or TRBD2 (5 bases each). Germline V gene lookup returns CDR1 MNHEY and CDR2 SVGEGT. The CDR3 is 15 amino acids. Trimming left V 4 bases short and J 1 base short, with 12 bases between. CDR3 in DNA: TGTGCCAGCAGTTCGGGACCGCGGGGCACAGATACGCAGTATTTT. Amino acid sequence: CASSSGPRGTDTQYF.

The table lists this clonotype with a few counts. V and J are TRBV9 and TRBJ2-7, with a tentative D call TRBD2 (5 bases). V gave up 0 bases and J gave up 2 bases, with 9 bases separating them. Germline values: CDR1 SGDLS, CDR2 YYNGEE. The CDR3 contains 14 residues. CDR3 DNA: TGTGCCAGCAGCGTAGGTGGGAGCCCCTACGAGCAGTACTTC. This encodes CASSVGGSPYEQYF.

In this sample, this clonotype turned up a few times. The rearrangement links TRBV28 to TRBJ2-7; possible D gene TRBD2, 6 bases. Looked up from germline, CDR1 is MDHEN and CDR2 is SYDVKM. V was trimmed by 6 bases and J by 3 bases, leaving 15 bases between them. CDR3 length equals 14 residues. As DNA, the CDR3 is TGTGCCAGCAGCCGAAACCCTAGCGACTACGAGCAGTACTTC. Protein sequence: CASSRNPSDYEQYF.

Ten or more counts support this clonotype. V gene TRBV11-2 combines with J gene TRBJ1-2; TRBD1 matches 8 bases. CDR1 and CDR2 (germline): SGHAT, FQNNGV. Trimming at V came to 5 bases and at J to 4 bases, leaving 18 bases not matched to a gene. CDR3 length: 18 amino acids. The CDR3 DNA follows: TGTGCCAGCAGCGGCGGATTAAGGACAGGGCCAAAGGGCTATGGCTACACCTTC. It translates to CASSGGLRTGPKGYGYTF.

This clonotype was observed a few times. The rearrangement links TRBV12-3 or TRBV12-4 to TRBJ2-7; D is possibly TRBD1 (6 bases). The CDR3 length is 14 residues. The ends were cut back, 1 base at V and 0 bases at J, with 7 bases in the middle. CDR3 residues: CASSLDRASYEQYF. CDR3 nucleotides: TGTGCCAGCAGTTTAGACAGGGCCTCCTACGAGCAGTACTTC.

The chain recombines TRBV4-1 with TRBJ2-7, with a possible D match to TRBD1 (6 bases). The CDR3 contains 13 residues. Looked up from germline, CDR1 is MGHRA and CDR2 is YSYEKL. V was cut by 2 bases and J by 2 bases, with 7 bases left in between. The DNA of the CDR3 is TGCGCCAGCAGCCAAACAGGGCCCTACGAGCAGTACTTC. Translated, it gives CASSQTGPYEQYF.

The rearrangement links TRBV19 to TRBJ2-1, with 9 bases lining up with TRBD2. J gave up 7 bases and V 8 bases, and 12 bases lay outside the gene matches. Per the germline V gene, CDR1 is LNHDA and CDR2 is SQIVND (reference sequence). The CDR3 is 15 residues long. In nucleotides, the CDR3 is TGTGCCAGTCAGGATGGGACTAGCTGGGTGAATGAGCAGTTCTTC. This gives the protein CASQDGTSWVNEQFF.

The V call is TRBV3-1, the J call TRBJ2-1; 7 bases line up with TRBD2. The CDR3 covers 15 residues. V was pared by 4 bases and J by 4 bases, with 7 bases of the junction left unmatched. The V gene's germline CDR1 is LGHDT and CDR2 YNNKEL (reference sequence). This CDR3 reads CASSPDQRDYNEQFF. For the CDR3, the DNA is TGTGCCAGCAGCCCCGATCAGCGGGATTACAATGAGCAGTTCTTC.

This chain uses TRBV11-2 with TRBJ2-7; TRBD1 aligns across 8 bases. The germline V gene encodes CDR1 SGHAT and CDR2 FQNNGV. Trimming removed 3 bases from V and 0 bases from J; junction bases left unmatched: 4. This CDR3 has 15 residues. The CDR3 is CASSLGQVLSYEQYF. The DNA for the CDR3 is TGTGCCAGCAGCTTGGGACAGGTTCTCTCCTACGAGCAGTACTTC.

This clonotype showed up just a few times. The V and J genes are TRBV2 and TRBJ2-7, with 7 bases matching TRBD1. CDR1 and CDR2 (germline): SNHLY, FYNNEI. The CDR3 length is 13 residues. Unmatched junction bases numbered 1, after V lost 3 bases and J lost 2 bases. CDR3 in amino acids: CASSEGTAYEQYF. Here the CDR3 DNA reads TGTGCCAGCAGTGAGGGGACAGCCTACGAGCAGTACTTC.

This clonotype was found a few times. The CDR3 sequence: CASTQSSPYEQYF. The CDR3 DNA reads TGTGCCAGCACCCAATCCTCCCCCTACGAGCAGTACTTC. The V call is TRBV7-9, the J call TRBJ2-7; D not certain. The CDR3 sequence is 13 residues long. V was shortened by 7 bases and J by 2 bases, with 12 bases between the two germline ends. CDR1 is SEHNR and CDR2 is FQNEAQ in the germline V gene (reference sequence).